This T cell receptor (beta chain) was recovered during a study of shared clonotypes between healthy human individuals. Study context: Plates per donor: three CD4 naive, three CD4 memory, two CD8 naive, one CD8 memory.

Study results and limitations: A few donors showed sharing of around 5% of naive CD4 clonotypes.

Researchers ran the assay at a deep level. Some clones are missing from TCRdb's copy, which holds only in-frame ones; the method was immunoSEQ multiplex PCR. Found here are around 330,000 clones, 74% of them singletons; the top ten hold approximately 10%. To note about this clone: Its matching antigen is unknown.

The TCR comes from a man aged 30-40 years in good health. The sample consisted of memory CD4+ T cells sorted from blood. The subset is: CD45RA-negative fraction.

The CDR3 sequence: CASSGYFSNQPQHF. CDR3 coding DNA: TGTGCCAGCAGCGGGTATTTTAGCAATCAGCCCCAGCATTTT. This chain links TRBV5-8 with TRBJ1-5; the D is unclear. V was shortened by 4 bases and J by 0 bases, with 8 bases between the two germline ends. CDR1 and CDR2 (germline): SGHTS, YDEGEE. The CDR3 runs 14 residues.